These T cell receptor beta chains were read from a single sample in a study of T cells in Graves' hyperthyroidism and ophthalmopathy. TCRdb reprocessed the multiplex PCR reads via MiXCR and lists one record per CDR3 protein. In the table there are 500,000 or so distinct CDR3 sequences, roughly 18% of which are singletons. The sequencing input was blood. The source is a woman aged 18-35 years with Graves' ophthalmopathy. The CDR3 runs from the conserved cysteine through the conserved F or W. D genes are given only for firm matches. Not all rows give a size; the values are once, few, many and, for expanded clones, a class.

abundance: few
v_gene: TRBV28
d_gene: NA
len: 11
j_gene: TRBJ1-2
CDR3nt: TGTGCCAGCAGTTTCAGCGACAGGCACACCTTC
CDR3aa: CASSFSDRHTF

abundance: many
v_gene: TRBV5-5
d_gene: TRBD2
len: 14
j_gene: TRBJ2-1
CDR3nt: TGTGCCAGCAGCTTTGGCCCAGCGGGAGACGAGCAGTTCTTC
CDR3aa: CASSFGPAGDEQFF

abundance: many
v_gene: TRBV25-1
d_gene: NA
len: 17
j_gene: TRBJ1-6
CDR3nt: TGTGCCAGCAGTGAATATAGCCGGGGATCCTATAATTCACCCCTCCACTTT
CDR3aa: CASSEYSRGSYNSPLHF

abundance: NA
v_gene: TRBV4-1
d_gene: NA
len: 15
j_gene: TRBJ1-1
CDR3nt: TGCGCCAGCAGCCAAGTTGGGCAGGGCTACACTGAAGCTTTCTTT
CDR3aa: CASSQVGQGYTEAFF

abundance: many
v_gene: TRBV28
d_gene: NA
len: 15
j_gene: TRBJ1-1
CDR3nt: TGTGCCAGCAGTTTTCCGGGTGGCATGAACACTGAAGCTTTCTTT
CDR3aa: CASSFPGGMNTEAFF

abundance: many
v_gene: TRBV20-1
d_gene: NA
len: 14
j_gene: TRBJ2-7
CDR3nt: TGCAGTGCTAGAGGTCTCCGGGAGTGGTACGAGCAGTACTTC
CDR3aa: CSARGLREWYEQYF

abundance: many
v_gene: TRBV30
d_gene: NA
len: 14
j_gene: TRBJ2-2
CDR3nt: TGTGCCTGGAGCCCTCCCCCGAACACCGGGGAGCTGTTTTTT
CDR3aa: CAWSPPPNTGELFF

abundance: many
v_gene: TRBV6-1
d_gene: NA
len: 14
j_gene: TRBJ2-7
CDR3nt: TGTGCCAGCAGCGTCGGGCCCCAAACAAACGAGCAGTACTTC
CDR3aa: CASSVGPQTNEQYF

abundance: NA
v_gene: TRBV5-4
d_gene: TRBD2
len: 16
j_gene: TRBJ2-2
CDR3nt: TGTGCCAGCAGCTTGTTAGGAGGCGGGAGCCGCGGGGAGCTGTTTTTT
CDR3aa: CASSLLGGGSRGELFF

abundance: NA
v_gene: TRBV12-3/TRBV12-4
d_gene: NA
len: 14
j_gene: TRBJ2-1
CDR3nt: TGTGCCAGCAGTTTAGCGGGAGGGGGCTATGAGCAGTTCTTC
CDR3aa: CASSLAGGGYEQFF

abundance: many
v_gene: TRBV7-9
d_gene: NA
len: 14
j_gene: TRBJ1-1
CDR3nt: TGTGCCAGCAGCTTATCTTCCGCGAGCACTGAAGCTTTCTTT
CDR3aa: CASSLSSASTEAFF

abundance: many
v_gene: TRBV30
d_gene: TRBD1
len: 16
j_gene: TRBJ2-4
CDR3nt: TGTGCCTGGAGCCACCTAACAATTAGGGGGCTCGACATTCAGTACTTC
CDR3aa: CAWSHLTIRGLDIQYF

abundance: NA
v_gene: TRBV19
d_gene: TRBD1
len: 13
j_gene: TRBJ2-1
CDR3nt: TGTGCCAGTAGTATCCGGGACAGCAATGAGCAGTTCTTC
CDR3aa: CASSIRDSNEQFF

abundance: NA
v_gene: TRBV2
d_gene: TRBD1
len: 14
j_gene: TRBJ1-3
CDR3nt: TGTGCCACCTTTACAGGGGACTCTGGAAACACCATATATTTT
CDR3aa: CATFTGDSGNTIYF

abundance: NA
v_gene: TRBV7-6
d_gene: NA
len: 17
j_gene: TRBJ2-3
CDR3nt: TGTGCCGGCAGCTTAACTGGGCGGGACAGCCTCACAGATACGCAGTATTTT
CDR3aa: CAGSLTGRDSLTDTQYF

abundance: many
v_gene: TRBV20-1
d_gene: NA
len: 16
j_gene: TRBJ1-1
CDR3nt: TGCAGTGCTAGAGCCCGGGACACTTCCATGAACACTGAAGCTTTCTTT
CDR3aa: CSARARDTSMNTEAFF

abundance: NA
v_gene: TRBV19
d_gene: TRBD1
len: 18
j_gene: TRBJ1-2
CDR3nt: TGTGCCAGTAGTATAGGAGCGGTCGGGACAGGGGCGGACTATGGCTACACCTTC
CDR3aa: CASSIGAVGTGADYGYTF

abundance: many
v_gene: TRBV7-9
d_gene: NA
len: 12
j_gene: TRBJ2-1
CDR3nt: TGTGCCACCACGCCTAGTCGGGATGAGCAGTTCTTC
CDR3aa: CATTPSRDEQFF

abundance: many
v_gene: TRBV20-1
d_gene: NA
len: 14
j_gene: TRBJ2-1
CDR3nt: TGCAGTGCTAGAGGGACAGAATCCTACAATGAGCAGTTCTTC
CDR3aa: CSARGTESYNEQFF

abundance: many
v_gene: TRBV7-2
d_gene: NA
len: 12
j_gene: TRBJ1-1
CDR3nt: TGTGCCAGCAGCCCCGGGAGTCCTGAAGCTTTCTTT
CDR3aa: CASSPGSPEAFF

abundance: NA
v_gene: TRBV7-9
d_gene: NA
len: 12
j_gene: TRBJ1-2
CDR3nt: TGTGCCAGCAGCCTACGATCGTCGGGCTACACCTTC
CDR3aa: CASSLRSSGYTF

abundance: many
v_gene: TRBV2
d_gene: NA
len: 15
j_gene: TRBJ1-2
CDR3nt: TGTGCCAGCAGTGAAGGGGAGGGGGGAGTAGATGGCTACACCTTC
CDR3aa: CASSEGEGGVDGYTF

abundance: few
v_gene: TRBV28
d_gene: NA
len: 13
j_gene: TRBJ1-4
CDR3nt: TGTGCCAGCAGTAGTGCAGGGAACGAAAAACTGTTTTTT
CDR3aa: CASSSAGNEKLFF

abundance: NA
v_gene: TRBV29-1
d_gene: NA
len: 13
j_gene: TRBJ1-2
CDR3nt: TGCAGCGTTGAGGTTCTCAGGAACTATGGCTACACCTTC
CDR3aa: CSVEVLRNYGYTF

abundance: NA
v_gene: TRBV5-1
d_gene: TRBD2
len: 18
j_gene: TRBJ2-3
CDR3nt: TGCGCCAGCAGCTTGGAGGGACTAGCGGGGGGGCCAGGGGATACGCAGTATTTT
CDR3aa: CASSLEGLAGGPGDTQYF

abundance: NA
v_gene: TRBV2
d_gene: NA
len: 11
j_gene: TRBJ1-1
CDR3nt: TGTGCCACGTCATGGGCAAACGAGGCTTTCTTT
CDR3aa: CATSWANEAFF

abundance: few
v_gene: TRBV27
d_gene: NA
len: 18
j_gene: TRBJ1-6
CDR3nt: TGTGCCAGCAGTCTGTGGGCGGATATTAGCTCCTATAATTCACCCCTCCACTTT
CDR3aa: CASSLWADISSYNSPLHF

abundance: NA
v_gene: TRBV28
d_gene: NA
len: 17
j_gene: TRBJ1-3
CDR3nt: TGTGCCAGCAGTCCACTCCAGACCGTTAGCTCTGGAAACACCATATATTTT
CDR3aa: CASSPLQTVSSGNTIYF

abundance: many
v_gene: TRBV5-1
d_gene: NA
len: 14
j_gene: TRBJ1-5
CDR3nt: TGTGCCAGCTCACCAGGGACTAGCAATCAGCCCCAGCATTTT
CDR3aa: CASSPGTSNQPQHF

abundance: few
v_gene: TRBV20-1
d_gene: TRBD1
len: 15
j_gene: TRBJ2-5
CDR3nt: TGCAGTGCTAGAATACCCGGGACAGCCCAAGAGACCCAGTACTTC
CDR3aa: CSARIPGTAQETQYF

abundance: many
v_gene: TRBV20-1
d_gene: NA
len: 10
j_gene: TRBJ2-5
CDR3nt: TGCAGTGCCCTCAAAGAGACCCAGTACTTC
CDR3aa: CSALKETQYF

abundance: many
v_gene: TRBV3-1
d_gene: NA
len: 16
j_gene: TRBJ2-2
CDR3nt: TGTGCCAGCAGCCAGATAAACCGGGCCGCCGTGGGGGAGCTGTTTTTT
CDR3aa: CASSQINRAAVGELFF

abundance: many
v_gene: TRBV29-1
d_gene: TRBD2
len: 13
j_gene: TRBJ2-3
CDR3nt: TGCAGCGGGACTAGCGGGAGGGCAGATACGCAGTATTTT
CDR3aa: CSGTSGRADTQYF

abundance: many
v_gene: TRBV12-3/TRBV12-4
d_gene: NA
len: 13
j_gene: TRBJ2-7
CDR3nt: TGTGCCAGCAGTTCAGACCCCTCCTACGAGCAGTACTTC
CDR3aa: CASSSDPSYEQYF

abundance: few
v_gene: TRBV4-3
d_gene: TRBD1
len: 16
j_gene: TRBJ1-5
CDR3nt: TGCGCCAGCAGCCATTCCAGGACAGGGAACAATCAGCCCCAGCATTTT
CDR3aa: CASSHSRTGNNQPQHF

abundance: few
v_gene: TRBV20-1
d_gene: NA
len: 16
j_gene: TRBJ1-1
CDR3nt: TGCAGTGCTAGAGATGGGAGGAAGGGCATGAACACTGAAGCTTTCTTT
CDR3aa: CSARDGRKGMNTEAFF

abundance: many
v_gene: TRBV7-3
d_gene: NA
len: 17
j_gene: TRBJ2-1
CDR3nt: TGTGCCAGCAGCACCTTGATTGGCGGGCGAAATTACAATGAGCAGTTCTTC
CDR3aa: CASSTLIGGRNYNEQFF

abundance: many
v_gene: TRBV28
d_gene: TRBD1
len: 16
j_gene: TRBJ1-3
CDR3nt: TGTGCCAGCAGTACCCGGACAGGCCGCTCTGGAAACACCATATATTTT
CDR3aa: CASSTRTGRSGNTIYF

abundance: many
v_gene: TRBV13
d_gene: TRBD1
len: 14
j_gene: TRBJ2-1
CDR3nt: TGTGCCAGCAGCCGGGACAGGGGCTACAATGAGCAGTTCTTC
CDR3aa: CASSRDRGYNEQFF

abundance: few
v_gene: TRBV20-1
d_gene: TRBD2
len: 19
j_gene: TRBJ2-3
CDR3nt: TGCAGTGCCCTACTGGATACTAGCGGGGGGATTACTAGCACAGATACGCAGTATTTT
CDR3aa: CSALLDTSGGITSTDTQYF

abundance: NA
v_gene: TRBV18
d_gene: NA
len: 15
j_gene: TRBJ1-2
CDR3nt: TGTGCCAGCTCACCACTTGGGGGGCTTCTGGGAGGCTACACCTTC
CDR3aa: CASSPLGGLLGGYTF

abundance: many
v_gene: TRBV6-5
d_gene: NA
len: 14
j_gene: TRBJ2-1
CDR3nt: TGTGCCAGCAGTTACAGGGGGAGGGCCAATGAGCAGTTCTTC
CDR3aa: CASSYRGRANEQFF

abundance: many
v_gene: TRBV27
d_gene: TRBD1
len: 13
j_gene: TRBJ2-7
CDR3nt: TGTGCCAGCAGTTCCTTGACAGGGGACGAGCAGTACTTC
CDR3aa: CASSSLTGDEQYF

abundance: few
v_gene: TRBV20-1
d_gene: NA
len: 19
j_gene: TRBJ1-6
CDR3nt: TGCAGTGCTAGAGATCGTCAGGACTTAGTAGGGTCCTATAATTCACCCCTCCACTTT
CDR3aa: CSARDRQDLVGSYNSPLHF

abundance: few
v_gene: TRBV6-1
d_gene: NA
len: 14
j_gene: TRBJ2-2
CDR3nt: TGTGCCAGTATGAGGGGTGGGGGCACCGGGGAGCTGTTTTTT
CDR3aa: CASMRGGGTGELFF

abundance: many
v_gene: TRBV7-2
d_gene: NA
len: 13
j_gene: TRBJ1-1
CDR3nt: TGTGCCAGCAGCTTGGGGATTAGCACTGAAGCTTTCTTT
CDR3aa: CASSLGISTEAFF

abundance: NA
v_gene: TRBV3-1
d_gene: TRBD2
len: 15
j_gene: TRBJ2-3
CDR3nt: TGTGCCAGCAGCCACGTACTAGCGGGCGCAGATACGCAGTATTTT
CDR3aa: CASSHVLAGADTQYF

abundance: many
v_gene: TRBV3-1
d_gene: NA
len: 15
j_gene: TRBJ1-2
CDR3nt: TGTGCCAGCAGCCCCATTCCGGGAGGGAGCTATGGCTACACCTTC
CDR3aa: CASSPIPGGSYGYTF

abundance: many
v_gene: TRBV28
d_gene: NA
len: 15
j_gene: TRBJ1-2
CDR3nt: TGTGCCAGCAGTGGACGACGGGGAGCTAACTATGGCTACACCTTC
CDR3aa: CASSGRRGANYGYTF

abundance: many
v_gene: TRBV4-1
d_gene: NA
len: 15
j_gene: TRBJ1-1
CDR3nt: TGCGCCAGCAGCCGAGATAGACAGACCAACACTGAAGCTTTCTTT
CDR3aa: CASSRDRQTNTEAFF

abundance: few
v_gene: TRBV7-9
d_gene: TRBD1
len: 19
j_gene: TRBJ1-5
CDR3nt: TGTGCCAGCAGCTCGGGAGACTGGACAGGGTACTATAGCAATCAGCCCCAGCATTTT
CDR3aa: CASSSGDWTGYYSNQPQHF

abundance: few
v_gene: TRBV7-8
d_gene: NA
len: 15
j_gene: TRBJ2-7
CDR3nt: TGTGCCTGCAGCTTAGCGTATGTTAACAGGCGCGAGCAGTACTTC
CDR3aa: CACSLAYVNRREQYF

abundance: once
v_gene: TRBV19
d_gene: NA
len: 16
j_gene: TRBJ2-7
CDR3nt: TGTGCCAGTAGTATCGGGTTCAGCGGCCTCCCCTACGAGCAGTACTTC
CDR3aa: CASSIGFSGLPYEQYF

abundance: NA
v_gene: TRBV7-9
d_gene: TRBD1
len: 13
j_gene: TRBJ2-1
CDR3nt: TGTGCCAGCAGCTGGGGACAGGGCTATGAGCAGTTCTTC
CDR3aa: CASSWGQGYEQFF

abundance: many
v_gene: TRBV7-8
d_gene: NA
len: 17
j_gene: TRBJ2-7
CDR3nt: TGTGCCAGCAGCTACGGGACCCCCGACCCTCTTACTTACGAGCAGTACTTC
CDR3aa: CASSYGTPDPLTYEQYF

abundance: NA
v_gene: TRBV19
d_gene: NA
len: 13
j_gene: TRBJ1-1
CDR3nt: TGTGCCAGTAAGTTTGGTCCGAACGCTGAAGCTTTCTTT
CDR3aa: CASKFGPNAEAFF

abundance: many
v_gene: TRBV3-1
d_gene: TRBD2
len: 16
j_gene: TRBJ2-7
CDR3nt: TGTGCCAGCAGCCAAGAAGCGGGAGGGCCCCCCCACGAGCAGTACTTC
CDR3aa: CASSQEAGGPPHEQYF

abundance: few
v_gene: TRBV12-3/TRBV12-4
d_gene: NA
len: 13
j_gene: TRBJ1-2
CDR3nt: TGTGCCAGCAGTTTACTTCAGGATGATGGCTACACCTTC
CDR3aa: CASSLLQDDGYTF